The rows below give T cell receptor beta chains drawn from one sample of a study of prognosis after radiotherapy for stage I lung cancer. TCRdb redid the calling of the multiplex PCR reads with MiXCR, one entry per CDR3 protein. This table has 50,000 or so distinct CDR3 sequences, about 37% appearing once. Sequencing used PBMCs, obtained before or after stereotactic body radiation therapy (not recorded which). All receptors come from a donor aged 50 or older with non-small cell lung cancer. The CDR3 runs from the conserved cysteine through the conserved F or W. The D gene is left open where the match is weak. Some rows mark clone size as missing; the rest say once, few, many or name a class of expanded clone.

v_call	j_call	d_call	clone_size	cdr3_nt	cdr3_aa
TRBV7-8	TRBJ2-7	-	many	TGTGCCAGCAGCCACCGAATAGTGCGCGAGCAGTACTTC	CASSHRIVREQYF
TRBV7-2	TRBJ1-1	-	many	TGTGCCAGCAGCCAACACAGGGAATTAGGCACTGAAGCTTTCTTT	CASSQHRELGTEAFF
TRBV6-2/TRBV6-3	TRBJ2-7	-	-	TGTGCCATCAGTTCGACAGCCCCACCGCGGTCGCACGAGCAGTACTTC	CAISSTAPPRSHEQYF
TRBV11-2	TRBJ2-7	-	-	TGTGCCAGCAGCTCCACATGTATGAGGTACGAGCAGTACTTC	CASSSTCMRYEQYF
TRBV4-2	TRBJ2-7	TRBD2	many	TGTGCCAGCAGCCTGAGAACGGGAGGCTACGAGCAGTACTTC	CASSLRTGGYEQYF
TRBV18	TRBJ2-3	-	many	TGTGCCAGCTCACCACCGGGGACCCGGGGAGCAGATACGCAGTATTTT	CASSPPGTRGADTQYF
TRBV24-1	TRBJ2-1	TRBD2	many	TGTGCCACCAGTGATACTAGCGGGAGCAATGAGCAGTTCTTC	CATSDTSGSNEQFF
TRBV5-5	TRBJ1-1	TRBD1	many	TGTGCCAGCAGCTGGGCGGGACAGGGGGGAACTGAAGCTTTCTTT	CASSWAGQGGTEAFF
TRBV29-1	TRBJ2-3	-	many	TGCAGCGTATCTGGTTGGTGGGCAGATACGCAGTATTTT	CSVSGWWADTQYF
TRBV6-1	TRBJ2-7	-	many	TGTGCCAGCAGTGCGGCGTTTACCTCCTACGAGCAGTACTTC	CASSAAFTSYEQYF
TRBV28	TRBJ2-2	TRBD2	many	TGTGCCAGCAGTCGGGGAGGGGCCGGGGAGCTGTTTTTT	CASSRGGAGELFF